The clone carrying this TCR beta chain was seen a few times. The sample belongs to a study of blood T cell repertoires in COVID-19. The overall study: There were acute and convalescent COVID-19 samples, and they came from the United States, Italy and Spain. Sample material is recorded as cDNA or gDNA derived from T cells, B-cell-depleted T cells, or PBMCs.

As handled by the study authors: Amplification of reference gene primers was used by the study to estimate nucleated cell counts. Sequencing was performed with immunoSEQ multiplex PCR; in TCRdb, only in-frame clones are kept and a portion is missing. V and J calls and clone size are copied from that table; D and trimming were computed from the DNA. The sample contains roughly 250,000 clones, 83% of which appear only once. Trimming removed 2 bases from V and 3 bases from J, with 14 bases in between. The CDR3 is 15 residues long. The germline gives CDR1 SGHNT, CDR2 YYREEE (reference sequence). Sequenced: peripheral blood. This clonotype was obtained from a human donor in a cohort sampled during active COVID-19. The chain employs TRBV5-4 and TRBJ1-1; perhaps TRBD1 as D (5 bases). This CDR3 reads CASSLGALQDTEAFF. CDR3 nucleotide sequence: TGTGCCAGCAGCTTAGGCGCCTTACAGGACACTGAAGCTTTCTTT.